These 7 T cell receptor beta chains share one sample of origin, sequenced in a study of T cells in women clearing cervical HPV infection. TCRdb's copy holds only in-frame clones and misses some; the assay was immunoSEQ multiplex PCR. The table for this sample gives about 26,000 clones. Material: blood buffy coat. Source of these receptors: a woman aged 18 to 75 with a cervical HPV16 infection that either progressed to CIN3+ or cleared (not recorded which).

As regards this clone: Coverage ceases 3 residues before the CDR3 finishes, and the germline J gene fills in the end. This sequence joins TRBV23-1 and TRBJ2-7; TRBD1 aligns across 7 bases. TRBV23-1 is placed among ORFs of uncertain function. V was pared by 7 bases and J by 3 bases, with 9 bases of the junction left unmatched. The length of the CDR3 is 14 residues. The CDR3 protein is CASTLSRDSYEQYF. The covered CDR3 bases are TGCGCCAGCACCCTGTCCCGGGACAGCTACGAG.

Details on this clone: The CDR3 extends 3 residues past the end of the read, so its final part is completed from the germline J gene. This chain joins TRBV7-2 and TRBJ1-5; 8 nucleotides agree with TRBD1. The CDR3 totals 15 residues. V lost 4 bases to trimming and J lost 3 bases; unmatched junction nucleotides: 5. The germline V gene encodes CDR1 SGHTA and CDR2 FQGNSA. This CDR3 reads CASSSGQGFNQPQHF. CDR3 DNA (partial): TGTGCCAGCAGCTCAGGACAGGGTTTCAATCAGCCC.

In the case of this clone: The CDR3 goes on 3 residues after the read ends, and that part is filled in from the germline J gene. The gene calls are TRBV7-2 and TRBJ1-2; D call uncertain. Looked up from germline, CDR1 is SGHTA and CDR2 is FQGNSA. The CDR3 totals 14 residues. The covered CDR3 bases are TGTGCCAGCAGCTCTAGCGGAAACTCCTACGAC. Amino acid sequence: CASSSSGNSYD. The whole CDR3 protein reads CASSSSGNSYDYTF.

Details on this clone: The CDR3 end falls 3 residues outside the read, so it is completed with the germline J gene. This chain links TRBV12-3 or TRBV12-4 with TRBJ1-1; TRBD1 agrees at 8 bases. The CDR3 contains 16 residues. Trimming at V came to 1 base and at J to 0 bases, leaving 4 bases not matched to a gene. CDR3 loop: CASSLGTGKMNTEAFF. CDR3 bases read: TGTGCCAGCAGTTTAGGGACAGGGAAAATGAACACTGAA.

Concerning this clone: The missing CDR3 end, 3 residues past where the read stops, is filled in from the germline J gene. V and J are TRBV20-1 and TRBJ2-3, with 10 bases fitting TRBD2. The CDR3 runs to 14 residues. Germline CDR1 DFQATT, CDR2 SNEGSKA (reference sequence). The CDR3 sequence: CSARGTSGQETQYF. CDR3 bases read: TGCAGTGCTAGAGGGACTAGCGGCCAAGAGACG.

In regard to this clone: The read terminates 3 residues before the CDR3 end, so the remaining end is supplied by the germline J gene. V usage is TRBV2 and J usage is TRBJ2-7; 8 bases agree with TRBD1. V shed 6 bases, J shed 2 bases, and the junction held 9 bases outside the gene matches. The germline V gene has CDR1 SNHLY and CDR2 FYNNEI. The CDR3 contains 15 residues. Here the CDR3 reads CASRGVGQAAYEQYF. Incomplete CDR3 DNA: TGTGCCAGCAGGGGGGTGGGACAGGCCGCCTACGAG.

CDR3 in amino acids: CASRRGGSYNEQFF. The covered CDR3 bases are TGCGCCAGCCGCCGGGGGGGCTCCTACAATGAG. The J gene is TRBJ2-1, the V gene TRBV5-1, with 8 bases fitting TRBD2. The CDR3 end falls 3 residues outside the read, so it is completed with the germline J gene. The V gene end was trimmed by 7 bases and the J gene end by 0 bases; junction bases not matched to a gene: 3. Looked up from germline, CDR1 is SGHRS and CDR2 is YFSETQ. The CDR3 runs to 14 residues.